The 9 T cell receptor beta chains reported below all come from one sample, sequenced in a study of shared T cell receptors in the human thymus. Assay: immunoSEQ multiplex PCR; the TCRdb copy retains only in-frame clones and omits some. The sample records hundreds of thousands of clones, 80% to 90% being singletons. The sample was also linked to a second study, of human thymus T cells.

The sequenced sample was thymocytes. The receptors stem from a boy less than two years old with a congenital heart defect.

This clone appeared once. The chain links TRBV25-1 to TRBJ1-6; TRBD1 aligns across 8 bases. The CDR3 runs to 18 residues. Germline V gene sequence: CDR1 MGHDK, CDR2 SYGVNS. With V trimmed by 3 bases and J by 7 bases, 14 bases remained unmatched. CDR3 residues: CASSDQVVTGASNSPLHF. The CDR3 coding sequence is TGTGCCAGCAGTGACCAGGTTGTGACAGGGGCGTCGAATTCACCCCTCCACTTT.

This chain joins TRBV7-2 and TRBJ1-4; the D is unclear. This CDR3 has 16 residues. Germline assignment: CDR1 SGHTA and CDR2 FQGNSA. The V gene lost 0 bases and the J gene lost 6 bases, with 14 bases spanning the gap. CDR3 residues: CASSLASGELHEKLFF. For the CDR3, the DNA is TGTGCCAGCAGCTTAGCTTCCGGAGAGCTCCATGAAAAACTGTTTTTT.

This chain connects TRBV28 to TRBJ2-2; TRBD1 might be the D (5 bases). Trimming took 5 bases from V and 10 from J, leaving 17 bases between them. In germline, CDR1 is MDHEN, CDR2 SYDVKM. The CDR3 covers 14 residues. The CDR3 here is CASSALAGPVELFF. The CDR3, as DNA: TGTGCCAGCAGTGCACTTGCAGGGCCCGTGGAGCTGTTTTTT.

The rearrangement uses TRBV15 and TRBJ1-1; no definite D call. Germline CDR1 reads LNHNV; CDR2 reads YYDKDF (reference sequence). The CDR3 loop spans 17 amino acids. Trimming shortened V by 1 base and J by 0 bases, and 15 bases separated the two germline ends. DNA for the CDR3: TGTGCCACCAGCAGAGGGCAGAGACTCAAGATGAACACTGAAGCTTTCTTT. Translation: CATSRGQRLKMNTEAFF.

The CDR3 loop is CAWSVWGYPPLYEQYF. The CDR3 bases are TGTGCCTGGAGTGTGTGGGGCTACCCTCCACTATACGAGCAGTACTTC. This rearrangement joins TRBV30 to TRBJ2-7; possible D gene TRBD1, 5 bases. Germline CDR1 is GTSNPN and CDR2 is SVGIG (reference sequence). The CDR3 has 16 amino acids. Trimming cost V 0 bases and J 4 bases, with 19 bases left between them.

The gene calls are TRBV27 and TRBJ1-1; no definite D call. Germline assignment: CDR1 MNHEY and CDR2 SMNVEV (reference sequence). This CDR3 spans 14 amino acids. Deletions cut 1 base from V and 5 bases from J, with 11 bases between. For the CDR3, the DNA is TGTGCCAGCAGTTTATGGGGAGTTGAAACTGAAGCTTTCTTT. Its translation is CASSLWGVETEAFF.

V usage is TRBV6-5 and J usage is TRBJ2-7; 7 bases line up with TRBD1. The CDR3 spans 14 residues. Germline loops: CDR1 MNHEY, CDR2 SVGAGI. With V trimmed by 7 bases and J by 0 bases, 6 bases remained unmatched. The CDR3 bases are TGTGCCAGCAAGAAACAGGGGTACTCCTACGAGCAGTACTTC. Its translation: CASKKQGYSYEQYF.

This clone was seen a few times. The chain carries TRBV12-5 and TRBJ1-2, with D perhaps TRBD1 (6 bases). Trimming removed 5 bases at V and 10 bases at J, with 20 bases between. Germline CDR1 LGHNT, CDR2 FRNRAP. This CDR3 is 14 amino acids long. The CDR3 DNA is TGTGCTAGTGGTCCCCGCCAGGACAGTAGTCTCTACACCTTC. Residues: CASGPRQDSSLYTF.

The chain recombines TRBV5-4 with TRBJ2-2; D might be TRBD1 (6 bases). The germline gives CDR1 SGHNT, CDR2 YYREEE (reference sequence). This CDR3 is built from 16 residues. V was pared by 0 bases and J by 7 bases, with 16 bases between. The CDR3 nucleotides are TGTGCCAGCAGCTTGGCTGGCTGGGGGCGAGGCGGGGAGCTGTTTTTT. Protein sequence: CASSLAGWGRGGELFF. Combining the CDR3 with reference TRBV5-4 and TRBJ2-2 gives the whole variable domain ETGVTQSPTHLIKTRGQQVTLRCSSQSGHNTVSWYQQALGQGPQFIFQYYREEENGRGNFPPRFSGLQFPNYSSELNVNALELDDSALYLCASSLAGWGRGGELFFGEGSRLTVL.